The TCR beta chain described here comes from a study of T-cell memory formation after mild COVID-19. Study-level points and caveats: Still unconfirmed is whether the second-wave clones peaking on day 37 recognized SARS-CoV-2.

The CDR3 runs to 15 residues. V was pared by 1 base and J by 10 bases, with 14 bases between. The germline V gene encodes CDR1 SGHTA and CDR2 FQGNSA. TCRdb independently ran MiXCR on the 5' RACE reads; one entry per CDR3 protein. The sample shows some 490,000 distinct CDR3 sequences, 18% of them seen only once. Remarks on this clonotype: Its target is unknown.

Specimen: PBMCs or a T cell subset sorted from them (not recorded which). The origin of this receptor is an adult woman who had mild COVID-19 (a few samples of this study predate the infection). Cell type and time point are not known. This chain connects TRBV7-2 to TRBJ1-6, with D perhaps TRBD1 (5 bases). The CDR3 reads CASSLGVRVRSPLHF. In DNA, the CDR3 is TGTGCCAGCAGCTTAGGTGTCAGGGTGAGATCACCCCTCCACTTT.